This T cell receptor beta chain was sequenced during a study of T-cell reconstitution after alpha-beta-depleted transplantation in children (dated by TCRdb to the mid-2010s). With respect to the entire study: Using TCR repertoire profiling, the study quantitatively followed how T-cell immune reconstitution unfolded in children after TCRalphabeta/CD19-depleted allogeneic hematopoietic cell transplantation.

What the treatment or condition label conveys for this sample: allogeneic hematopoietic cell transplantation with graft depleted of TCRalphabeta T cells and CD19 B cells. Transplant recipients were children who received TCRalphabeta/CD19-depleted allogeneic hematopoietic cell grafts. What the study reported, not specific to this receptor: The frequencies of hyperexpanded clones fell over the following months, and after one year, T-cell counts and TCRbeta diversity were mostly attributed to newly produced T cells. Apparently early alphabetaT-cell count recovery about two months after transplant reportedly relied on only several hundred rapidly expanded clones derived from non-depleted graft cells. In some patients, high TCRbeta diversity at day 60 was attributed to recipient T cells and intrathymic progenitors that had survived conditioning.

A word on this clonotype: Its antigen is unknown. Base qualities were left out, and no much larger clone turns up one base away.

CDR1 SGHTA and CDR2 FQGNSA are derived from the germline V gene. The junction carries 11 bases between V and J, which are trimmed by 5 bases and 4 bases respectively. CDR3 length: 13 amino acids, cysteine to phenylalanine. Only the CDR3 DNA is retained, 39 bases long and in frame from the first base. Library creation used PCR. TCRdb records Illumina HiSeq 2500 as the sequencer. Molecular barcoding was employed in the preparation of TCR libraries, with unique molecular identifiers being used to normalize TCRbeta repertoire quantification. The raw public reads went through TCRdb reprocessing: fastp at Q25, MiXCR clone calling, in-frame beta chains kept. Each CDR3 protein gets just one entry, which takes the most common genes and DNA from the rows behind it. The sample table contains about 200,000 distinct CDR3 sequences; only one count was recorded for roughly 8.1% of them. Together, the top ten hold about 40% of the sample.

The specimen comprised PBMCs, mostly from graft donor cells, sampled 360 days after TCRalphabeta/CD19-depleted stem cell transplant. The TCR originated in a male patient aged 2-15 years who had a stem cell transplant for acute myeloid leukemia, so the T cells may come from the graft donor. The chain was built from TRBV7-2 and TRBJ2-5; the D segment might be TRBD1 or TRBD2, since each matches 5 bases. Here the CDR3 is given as CASSVRGRETQYF. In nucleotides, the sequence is TGTGCCAGCAGCGTCCGGGGCCGAGAGACCCAGTACTTC.